The T cell receptor (beta chain) under discussion was sequenced for a study of T cells in Graves' hyperthyroidism and ophthalmopathy. Study summary: The authors collected peripheral blood at initial diagnosis, before any treatment.

Graves' hyperthyroidism was deemed stable given no ophthalmopathy progression within 18 months. Pregnant or lactating patients were excluded, as were those with uncontrolled infection or other autoimmune disease. Orbital computed tomography, thyroid ultrasound, serum thyroxine and TRAb, and clinical symptoms together informed the diagnoses. The sample holds many counts of this clonotype. Germline assignment: CDR1 SQVTM and CDR2 ANQGSEA. This CDR3 region has 12 residues. Trimming left V 7 bases short and J 7 bases short, with 16 bases between. Amplified TCR beta CDR3 regions came from RNA transcripts. Researchers ran a first-round RT-PCR on the TCR CDR3 using the HTBI primer set. TCRdb used MiXCR to reprocess the multiplex PCR reads, holding one entry per CDR3 protein. The sample gives roughly 700,000 distinct CDR3 sequences, 30% to 40% of which show up once; 30% to 40% is in the top ten.

J is TRBJ1-1 and V is TRBV29-1; a weak D match, TRBD1 (5 bases). What was sequenced was blood. The receptor was derived from a woman aged 40 to 50 with Graves' hyperthyroidism. The CDR3 region is CSGIGVTREAFF. DNA for the CDR3: TGCAGCGGCATAGGGGTGACCCGTGAAGCTTTCTTT.